This TCR beta chain was retrieved from a study of blood T cell repertoires in COVID-19. Overall study: Collection of acute and convalescent COVID-19 samples took place in the United States, Italy and Spain. From T cells, B-cell-depleted T cells, or PBMCs came the material, which was cDNA or gDNA.

Original analysis: Reference gene primers were amplified, and this amplification served to estimate nucleated cell counts. Clones were sequenced by immunoSEQ multiplex PCR, and TCRdb holds only the in-frame ones, with some missing. V, J and clone size derive from that table, while D and trimming were established from the DNA sequence. The sample carries about 350,000 clones, roughly 90% recorded once. Per germline, CDR1 WNHNN and CDR2 SYGVQD (reference sequence). The V gene end was trimmed by 3 bases and the J gene end by 8 bases; junction bases not matched to a gene: 4. This CDR3 has 13 residues. A Seattle source enrolled patients during active infection and followed them longitudinally.

The sequence was obtained from an older woman with COVID-19, enrolled during active disease. Source material: peripheral blood. This rearrangement joins TRBV10-1 to TRBJ1-2; TRBD1 matches at 9 bases. The CDR3 sequence is CASSEGTGRGYTF. CDR3 DNA: TGCGCCAGCAGTGAAGGGACAGGGCGAGGCTACACCTTC.